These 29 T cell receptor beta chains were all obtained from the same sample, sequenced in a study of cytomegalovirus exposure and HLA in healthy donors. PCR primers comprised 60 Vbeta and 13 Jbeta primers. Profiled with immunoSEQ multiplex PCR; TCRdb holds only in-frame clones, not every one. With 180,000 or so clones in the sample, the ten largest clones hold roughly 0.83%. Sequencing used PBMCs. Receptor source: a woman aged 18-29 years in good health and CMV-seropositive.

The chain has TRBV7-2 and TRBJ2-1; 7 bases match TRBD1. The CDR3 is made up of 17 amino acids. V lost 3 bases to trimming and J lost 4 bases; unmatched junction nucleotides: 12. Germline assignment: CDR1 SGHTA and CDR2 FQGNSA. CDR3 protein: CASSLYPGGRIYNEQFF. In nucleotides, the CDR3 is TGTGCCAGCAGCTTGTACCCAGGGGGTAGGATATACAATGAGCAGTTCTTC.

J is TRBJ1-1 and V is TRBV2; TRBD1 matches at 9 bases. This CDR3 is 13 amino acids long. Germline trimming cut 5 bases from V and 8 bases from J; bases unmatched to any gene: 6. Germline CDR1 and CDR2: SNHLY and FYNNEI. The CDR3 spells CASSIDRGSEAFF. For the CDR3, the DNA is TGTGCCAGCAGTATCGACAGGGGGTCCGAAGCTTTCTTT. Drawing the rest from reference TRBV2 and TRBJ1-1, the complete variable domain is EPEVTQTPSHQVTQMGQEVILRCVPISNHLYFYWYRQILGQKVEFLVSFYNNEISEKSEIFDDQFSVERPDGSNFTLKIRSTKLEDSAMYFCASSIDRGSEAFFGQGTRLTVV.

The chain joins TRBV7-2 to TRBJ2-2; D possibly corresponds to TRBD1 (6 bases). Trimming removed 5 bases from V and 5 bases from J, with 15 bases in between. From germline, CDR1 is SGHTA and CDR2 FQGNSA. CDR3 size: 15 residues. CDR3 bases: TGTGCCAGCAGCGAGGGGGTTAGTCGGACCGGGGAGCTGTTTTTT. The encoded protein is CASSEGVSRTGELFF.

CDR3 coding DNA: TGTGCCAGCAGCTCAGGAGACAGGGGGCTCACTGAAGCTTTCTTT. It translates to CASSSGDRGLTEAFF. V and J are TRBV11-3 and TRBJ1-1; TRBD1 matches 10 bases. This CDR3 comprises 15 residues. The V gene's germline CDR1 is SGHNT and CDR2 YENEEA. V lost 4 bases and J lost 4; bases outside the gene matches: 6.

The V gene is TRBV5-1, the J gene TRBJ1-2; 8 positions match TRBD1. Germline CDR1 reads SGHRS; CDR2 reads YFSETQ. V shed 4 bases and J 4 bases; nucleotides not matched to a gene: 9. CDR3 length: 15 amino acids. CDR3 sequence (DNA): TGCGCCAGCAGCCCAACCCCTGGACAGGGCTATGGCTACACCTTC. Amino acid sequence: CASSPTPGQGYGYTF.

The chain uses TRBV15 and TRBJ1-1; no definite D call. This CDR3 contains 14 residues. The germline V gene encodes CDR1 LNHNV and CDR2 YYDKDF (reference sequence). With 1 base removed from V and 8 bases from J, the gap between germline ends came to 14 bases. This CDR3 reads CATSRVARLNEAFF. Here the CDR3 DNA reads TGTGCCACCAGCAGAGTGGCCAGGCTAAACGAAGCTTTCTTT.

The CDR3, as DNA: TGCGCCAGCAGCGGACAGGGCCAAGAGACCCAGTACTTC. Translating it yields CASSGQGQETQYF. The chain combines TRBV10-1 with TRBJ2-5; 8 bases agree with TRBD1. Looked up from germline, CDR1 is WNHNN and CDR2 is SYGVQD (reference sequence). V was pared by 6 bases and J by 1 base, with 1 base of the junction left unmatched. The length of the CDR3 is 13 residues.

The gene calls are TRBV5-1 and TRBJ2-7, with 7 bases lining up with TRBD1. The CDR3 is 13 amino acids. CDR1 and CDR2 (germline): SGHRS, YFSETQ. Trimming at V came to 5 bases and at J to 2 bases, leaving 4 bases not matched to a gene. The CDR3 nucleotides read TGCGCCAGCAGGCCCGGGACAGCCTACGAGCAGTACTTC. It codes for CASRPGTAYEQYF.

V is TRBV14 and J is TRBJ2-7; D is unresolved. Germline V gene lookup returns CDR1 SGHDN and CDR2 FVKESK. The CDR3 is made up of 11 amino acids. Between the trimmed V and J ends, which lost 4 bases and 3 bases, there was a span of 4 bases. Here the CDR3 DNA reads TGTGCCAGCAGCCGCTACTACGAGCAGTACTTC. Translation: CASSRYYEQYF.

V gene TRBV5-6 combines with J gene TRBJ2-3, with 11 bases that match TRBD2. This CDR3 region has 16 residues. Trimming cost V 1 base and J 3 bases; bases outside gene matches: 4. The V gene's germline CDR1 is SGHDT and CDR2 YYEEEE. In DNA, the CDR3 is TGTGCCAGCAGCTTGCGGCTAGCGGGGGGAACAGATACGCAGTATTTT. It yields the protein CASSLRLAGGTDTQYF. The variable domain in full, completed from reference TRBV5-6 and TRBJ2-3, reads DAGVTQSPTHLIKTRGQQVTLRCSPKSGHDTVSWYQQALGQGPQFIFQYYEEEERQRGNFPDRFSGHQFPNYSSELNVNALLLGDSALYLCASSLRLAGGTDTQYFGPGTRLTVL.

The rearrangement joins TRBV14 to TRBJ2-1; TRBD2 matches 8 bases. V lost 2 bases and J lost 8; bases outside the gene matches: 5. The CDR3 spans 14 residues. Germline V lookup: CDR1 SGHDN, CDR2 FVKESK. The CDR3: CASSQRLAIDEQFF. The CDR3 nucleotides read TGTGCCAGCAGCCAAAGACTAGCGATTGATGAGCAGTTCTTC. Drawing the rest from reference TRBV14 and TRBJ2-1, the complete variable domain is EAGVTQFPSHSVIEKGQTVTLRCDPISGHDNLYWYRRVMGKEIKFLLHFVKESKQDESGMPNNRFLAERTGGTYSTLKVQPAELEDSGVYFCASSQRLAIDEQFFGPGTRLTVL.

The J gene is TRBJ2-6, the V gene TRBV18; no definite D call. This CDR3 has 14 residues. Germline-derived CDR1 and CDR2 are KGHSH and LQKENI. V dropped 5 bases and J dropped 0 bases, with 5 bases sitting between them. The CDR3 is CASSATSGANVLTF. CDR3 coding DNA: TGTGCCAGCTCAGCTACCTCTGGGGCCAACGTCCTGACTTTC.

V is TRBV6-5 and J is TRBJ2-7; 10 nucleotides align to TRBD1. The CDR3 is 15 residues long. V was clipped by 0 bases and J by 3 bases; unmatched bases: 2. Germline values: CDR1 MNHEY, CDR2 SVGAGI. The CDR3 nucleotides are TGTGCCAGCAGTTACTCAGGGACAGGGGTCTACGAGCAGTACTTC. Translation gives CASSYSGTGVYEQYF.

The DNA of the CDR3 is TGTGCCAGCAGTTACGGCCGGACAGGGGCCGCCGGGGAGCTGTTTTTT. It encodes CASSYGRTGAAGELFF. The chain is built from TRBV6-5 and TRBJ2-2; 9 nucleotides match TRBD1. Germline lookup yields CDR1 MNHEY and CDR2 SVGAGI. The CDR3 consists of 16 residues. V was clipped by 2 bases and J by 6 bases; unmatched bases: 7.

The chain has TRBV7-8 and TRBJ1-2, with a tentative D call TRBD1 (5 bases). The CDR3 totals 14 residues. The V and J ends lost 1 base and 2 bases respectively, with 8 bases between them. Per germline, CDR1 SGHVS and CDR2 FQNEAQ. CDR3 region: CASSLGAGNYGYTF. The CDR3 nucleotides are TGTGCCAGCAGCTTAGGGGCAGGGAACTATGGCTACACCTTC. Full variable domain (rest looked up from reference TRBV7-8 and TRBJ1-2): GAGVSQSPRYKVAKRGQDVALRCDPISGHVSLFWYQQALGQGPEFLTYFQNEAQLDKSGLPSDRFFAERPEGSVSTLKIQRTQQEDSAVYLCASSLGAGNYGYTFGSGTRLTVV.

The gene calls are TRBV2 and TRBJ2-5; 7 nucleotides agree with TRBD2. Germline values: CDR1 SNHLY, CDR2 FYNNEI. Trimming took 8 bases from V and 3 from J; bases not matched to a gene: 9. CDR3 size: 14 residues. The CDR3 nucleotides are TGTGCCAGCCGACGGGGCGCGGGAGAAGAGACCCAGTACTTC. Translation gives CASRRGAGEETQYF. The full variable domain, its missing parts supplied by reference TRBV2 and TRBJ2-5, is EPEVTQTPSHQVTQMGQEVILRCVPISNHLYFYWYRQILGQKVEFLVSFYNNEISEKSEIFDDQFSVERPDGSNFTLKIRSTKLEDSAMYFCASRRGAGEETQYFGPGTRLLVL.

The DNA for the CDR3 is TGTGCCTGGAGTGCTACTTATTCTGCCCTAAACACCGGGGAGCTGTTTTTT. Protein sequence: CAWSATYSALNTGELFF. The genes are TRBV30 and TRBJ2-2; D remains ambiguous. This CDR3 has 17 amino acids. The germline gives CDR1 GTSNPN, CDR2 SVGIG (reference sequence). Trimming removed 1 base from V and 2 bases from J, with 17 bases in between.

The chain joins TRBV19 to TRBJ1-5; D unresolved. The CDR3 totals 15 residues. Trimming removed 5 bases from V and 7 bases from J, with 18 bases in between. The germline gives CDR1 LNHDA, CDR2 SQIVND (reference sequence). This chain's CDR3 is CASSPWESPGQPQHF. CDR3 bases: TGTGCCAGTAGTCCCTGGGAGAGCCCAGGCCAGCCCCAGCATTTT.

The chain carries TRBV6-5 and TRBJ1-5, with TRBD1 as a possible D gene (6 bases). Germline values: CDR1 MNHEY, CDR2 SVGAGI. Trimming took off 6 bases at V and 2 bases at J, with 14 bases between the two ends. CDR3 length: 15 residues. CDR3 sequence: CASRQQGVGNQPQHF. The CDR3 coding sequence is TGTGCCAGCAGACAACAGGGCGTCGGCAATCAGCCCCAGCATTTT.

The CDR3 DNA reads TGTGCCAGCAGACGGGCCCCGGAGGCCGATGGCTACACCTTC. It translates to CASRRAPEADGYTF. This chain links TRBV5-4 with TRBJ1-2; D unresolved. The CDR3 has 14 amino acids. Trimming pared 5 bases from V and 6 bases from J, leaving 17 bases between. From germline, CDR1 is SGHNT and CDR2 YYREEE (reference sequence). Looking up the rest from reference TRBV5-4 and TRBJ1-2 gives the full variable domain: ETGVTQSPTHLIKTRGQQVTLRCSSQSGHNTVSWYQQALGQGPQFIFQYYREEENGRGNFPPRFSGLQFPNYSSELNVNALELDDSALYLCASRRAPEADGYTFGSGTRLTVV.

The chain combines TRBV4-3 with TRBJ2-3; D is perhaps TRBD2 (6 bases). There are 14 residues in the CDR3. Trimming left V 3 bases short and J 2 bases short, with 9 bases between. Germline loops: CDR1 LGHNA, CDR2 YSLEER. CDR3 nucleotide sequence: TGCGCCAGCAGCCAGGGGGGATTCACAGATACGCAGTATTTT. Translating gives CASSQGGFTDTQYF.

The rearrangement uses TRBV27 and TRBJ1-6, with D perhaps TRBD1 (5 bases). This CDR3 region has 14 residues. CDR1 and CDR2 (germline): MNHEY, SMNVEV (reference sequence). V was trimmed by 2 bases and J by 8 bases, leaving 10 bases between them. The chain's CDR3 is CASSLKGVDSPLHF. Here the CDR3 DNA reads TGTGCCAGCAGTTTAAAAGGGGTAGATTCACCCCTCCACTTT.

In nucleotides, the CDR3 is TGCGCCAGCAGCCAGACTCTAGCGGGGGTTGACACCGGGGAGCTGTTTTTT. This sequence encodes CASSQTLAGVDTGELFF. The chain uses TRBV4-1 and TRBJ2-2; 10 bases match TRBD2. The CDR3 runs to 17 residues. From germline, CDR1 is MGHRA and CDR2 YSYEKL. V shed 3 bases, J shed 3 bases, and the junction held 7 bases outside the gene matches.

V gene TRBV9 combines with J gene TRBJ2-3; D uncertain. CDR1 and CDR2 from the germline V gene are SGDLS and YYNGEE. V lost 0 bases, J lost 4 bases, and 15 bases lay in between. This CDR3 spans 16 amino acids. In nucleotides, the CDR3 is TGTGCCAGCAGCGTAGGGGTCAGGTTGTCGTCAGATACGCAGTATTTT. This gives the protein CASSVGVRLSSDTQYF.

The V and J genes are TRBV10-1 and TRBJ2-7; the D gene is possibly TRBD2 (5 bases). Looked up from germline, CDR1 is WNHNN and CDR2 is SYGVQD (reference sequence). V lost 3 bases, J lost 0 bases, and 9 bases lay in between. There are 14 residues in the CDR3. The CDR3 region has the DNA TGCGCCAGCAGTGACACGGGAATCTCCTACGAGCAGTACTTC. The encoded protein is CASSDTGISYEQYF.

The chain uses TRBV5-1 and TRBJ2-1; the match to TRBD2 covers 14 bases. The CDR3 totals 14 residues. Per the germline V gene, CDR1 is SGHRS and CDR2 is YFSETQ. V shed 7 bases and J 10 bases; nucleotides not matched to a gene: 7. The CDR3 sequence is CASGGTSGGYEQFF. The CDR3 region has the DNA TGCGCCAGCGGGGGGACTAGCGGGGGATACGAGCAGTTCTTC.

CDR3 region: CASSSDRDYNEKLFF. Written as DNA, the CDR3 is TGTGCCAGTAGTTCCGACAGGGATTATAATGAAAAACTGTTTTTT. V and J are TRBV19 and TRBJ1-4; 7 positions agree with TRBD1. In germline, CDR1 is LNHDA, CDR2 SQIVND (reference sequence). The V segment lost 5 bases and the J segment 4 bases; nucleotides outside the gene matches: 7. This CDR3 is built from 15 residues.

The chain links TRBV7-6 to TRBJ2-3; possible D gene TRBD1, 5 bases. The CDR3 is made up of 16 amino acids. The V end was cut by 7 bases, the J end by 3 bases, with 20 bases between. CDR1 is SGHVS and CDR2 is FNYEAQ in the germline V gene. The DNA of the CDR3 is TGTGCCAGCAAGCAGGGATGTATTTCTTGGACAGATACGCAGTATTTT. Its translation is CASKQGCISWTDTQYF.

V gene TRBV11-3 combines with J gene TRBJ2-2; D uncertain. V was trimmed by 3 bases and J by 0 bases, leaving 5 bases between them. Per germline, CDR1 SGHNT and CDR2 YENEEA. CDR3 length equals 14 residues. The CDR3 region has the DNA TGTGCCAGCAGCTTCACGGCGAACACCGGGGAGCTGTTTTTT. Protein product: CASSFTANTGELFF.